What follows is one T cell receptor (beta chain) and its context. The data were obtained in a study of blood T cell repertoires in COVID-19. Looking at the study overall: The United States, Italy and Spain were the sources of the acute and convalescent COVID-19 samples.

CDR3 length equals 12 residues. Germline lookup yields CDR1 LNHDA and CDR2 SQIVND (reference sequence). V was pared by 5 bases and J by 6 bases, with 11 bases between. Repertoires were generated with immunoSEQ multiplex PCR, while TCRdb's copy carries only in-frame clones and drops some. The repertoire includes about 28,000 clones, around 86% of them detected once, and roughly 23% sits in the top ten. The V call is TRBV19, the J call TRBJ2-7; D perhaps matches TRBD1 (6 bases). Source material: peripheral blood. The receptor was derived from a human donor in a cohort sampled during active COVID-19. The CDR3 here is CASSDRDTEQYF. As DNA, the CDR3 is TGTGCCAGTAGTGACCGGGACACCGAGCAGTACTTC.